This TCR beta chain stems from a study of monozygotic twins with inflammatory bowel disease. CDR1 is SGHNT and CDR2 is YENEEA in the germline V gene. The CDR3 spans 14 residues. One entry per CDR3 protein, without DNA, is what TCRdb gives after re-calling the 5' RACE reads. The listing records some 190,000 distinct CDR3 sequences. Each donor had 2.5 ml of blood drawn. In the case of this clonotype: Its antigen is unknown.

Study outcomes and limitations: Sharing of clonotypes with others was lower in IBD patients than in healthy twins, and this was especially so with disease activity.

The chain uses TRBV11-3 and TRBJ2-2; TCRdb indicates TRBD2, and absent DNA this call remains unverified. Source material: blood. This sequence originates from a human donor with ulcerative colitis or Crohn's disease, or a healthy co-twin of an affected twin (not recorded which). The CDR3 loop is CASKAGRATGELFF. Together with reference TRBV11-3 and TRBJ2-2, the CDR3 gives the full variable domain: EAGVVQSPRYKIIEKKQPVAFWCNPISGHNTLYWYLQNLGQGPELLIRYENEEAVDDSQLPKDRFSAERLKGVDSTLKIQPAELGDSAVYLCASKAGRATGELFFGEGSRLTVL.